This T cell receptor (beta chain) is from a study of T cell responses to AZD1222 COVID-19 vaccine (dated by TCRdb to the early 2020s). Broadly, across the study: A total of 233 trial participants underwent TCR sequencing, of whom 200 to 220 received two doses of AZD1222 and about 26 received two doses of the MenACWY control vaccine. Enrollment into the trials was organized by age into subgroups of 18-55, 56-69 and 70-plus years, and those subgroups contained approximately 150, 30 and 60 TCR-sequenced participants, respectively.

In the paper's terms, the time point label means: about 28 days (+/-7) after the second vaccine dose. AZD1222 recipients whose second dose came at about 4 weeks and those whose second dose came at about 12 weeks were combined into one group, since spike-specific TCR depth and breadth did not differ between the two schedules. Samples from vaccinated people were obtained from the UK trials COV001 and COV002, which included a single-blind randomized controlled phase 2/3 trial of AZD1222 (ChAdOx1 nCoV-19) in healthy adults. For TCRbeta chain sequencing, PBMC samples were collected from trial participants at day 0 and at day 28 after the second dose. The germline V gene sets CDR1 to MNHEY and CDR2 to SVGAGI. A distance of 11 bases separates the germline ends of V and J, which lose 8 bases and 1 base respectively. The CDR3, from cysteine to phenylalanine, totals 13 residues. Only the CDR3 region is kept as DNA, spanning 39 bases read in frame from base 1.

The CDR3 regions of human TCRbeta chains were analyzed by immunosequencing. In the paper's pipeline: TCRs in the repertoires were matched against a reference library of SARS-CoV-2-specific TCRs that had been generated with the MIRA antigen-specificity platform. Breadth was defined as the fraction of unique TCRs that were SARS-CoV-2-associated. Depth was defined as the fraction of total T cells that were SARS-CoV-2-associated. Using the MIRA data, each spike-specific TCR was mapped to the spike region that the TCR reacts to and placed in a CD4 or CD8 class. Log10-transformed breadth and depth values were compared by one-way ANOVA with Sidak's multiple comparisons tests. The source is immuneACCESS, and TCRdb retained only in-frame sequences with V and J called. Part of the clones is not carried over; for the studies checked, unresolved V genes explain less than half of this, and the remainder is unexplained. The V and J calls and clone size are taken from that table; D and trimming were inferred from the DNA. The sample data list about 120,000 clones, and about 88% of these were observed just once. The top ten hold 3% of the sample.

The investigation overall reported the following: The vaccine-associated CD4 TCRs covered the entire spike protein, and the dominant responses fell in regions 160-218 and 743-854. Epitopes outside the regions mutated in the B.1.351 and B.1.1.7 variants were reportedly recognized by nearly half of the unique spike-specific TCRs. No day 14 peak-response samples were available, so repertoires were characterized only after the peak T cell response. In the small 56-69-year group, the increase in depth fell short of significance, most likely because of low power. Participants were mostly white British, with more females than males. The authors suggested clonal diversity may have been underestimated. After two AZD1222 doses, both the breadth and the depth of spike-specific TCRs were significantly higher than at day 0 and than in MenACWY recipients. Conclusions about previously exposed vaccinees were limited because only six AZD1222 recipients were SARS-CoV-2 seropositive at baseline.

This clone was counted only a few times. There is no known antigen for this receptor. No base quality values were provided; no much bigger clone lies one nucleotide off. The clonotype originates from an adult who received the AZD1222 COVID-19 vaccine. The sequenced sample was peripheral blood, obtained 28 days after the second AZD1222 dose. The rearrangement joined TRBV6-5 to TRBJ1-2, with the D gene not clear enough to name. The nucleotide sequence is TGTGCCAGCGAGAGGCATCTTAACTATGGCTACACCTTC. Its amino acids are CASERHLNYGYTF.